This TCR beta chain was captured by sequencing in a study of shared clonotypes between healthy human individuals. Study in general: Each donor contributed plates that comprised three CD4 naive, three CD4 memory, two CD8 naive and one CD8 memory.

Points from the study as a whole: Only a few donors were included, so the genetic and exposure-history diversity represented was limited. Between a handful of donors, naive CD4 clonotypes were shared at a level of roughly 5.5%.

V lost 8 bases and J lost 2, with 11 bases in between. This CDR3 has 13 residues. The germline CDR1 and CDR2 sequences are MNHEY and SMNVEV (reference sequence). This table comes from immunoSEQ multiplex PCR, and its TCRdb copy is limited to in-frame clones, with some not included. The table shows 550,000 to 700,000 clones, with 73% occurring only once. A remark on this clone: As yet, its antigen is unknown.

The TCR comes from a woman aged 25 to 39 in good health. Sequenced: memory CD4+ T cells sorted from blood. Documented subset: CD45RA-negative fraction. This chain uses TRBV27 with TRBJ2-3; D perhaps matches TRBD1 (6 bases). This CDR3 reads CASGQWNTDTQYF. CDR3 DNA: TGTGCCAGCGGACAGTGGAACACAGATACGCAGTATTTT.